This passage covers 2 T cell receptor beta chains from one sample sequenced in a study of response to subunit inactivated influenza vaccine. One entry per CDR3 protein results from TCRdb running MiXCR on the RT-PCR reads. The table shows around 490,000 distinct CDR3 sequences, with less than 10% occurring only once. Specimen: PBMCs from blood, collected roughly 24 months after vaccination. Receptors were obtained from a man aged 45 to 75 who received an inactivated influenza vaccine.

The sample holds a few counts of this clonotype. The chain joins TRBV15 to TRBJ2-3; 7 bases line up with TRBD2. CDR1 is LNHNV and CDR2 is YYDKDF in the germline V gene (reference sequence). The CDR3 runs 13 residues. V was pared by 4 bases and J by 6 bases, with 4 bases of the junction left unmatched. CDR3 in amino acids: CATSIPGRDTQYF. Written as DNA, the CDR3 is TGTGCCACCAGCATCCCCGGGAGGGATACGCAGTATTTT. The whole variable domain, remainder taken from reference TRBV15 and TRBJ2-3, is DAMVIQNPRYQVTQFGKPVTLSCSQTLNHNVMYWYQQKSSQAPKLLFHYYDKDFNNEADTPDNFQSRRPNTSFCFLDIRSPGLGDTAMYLCATSIPGRDTQYFGPGTRLTVL.

This chain connects TRBV5-1 to TRBJ1-4; possibly TRBD1 for D (5 bases). Germline V gives CDR1 SGHRS, CDR2 YFSETQ. The length of the CDR3 is 15 residues. With 0 bases removed from V and 6 bases from J, the gap between germline ends came to 12 bases. The CDR3 loop reads CASSLGGSGDEKLFF. CDR3 in DNA: TGCGCCAGCAGCTTGGGGGGATCGGGGGATGAAAAACTGTTTTTT.